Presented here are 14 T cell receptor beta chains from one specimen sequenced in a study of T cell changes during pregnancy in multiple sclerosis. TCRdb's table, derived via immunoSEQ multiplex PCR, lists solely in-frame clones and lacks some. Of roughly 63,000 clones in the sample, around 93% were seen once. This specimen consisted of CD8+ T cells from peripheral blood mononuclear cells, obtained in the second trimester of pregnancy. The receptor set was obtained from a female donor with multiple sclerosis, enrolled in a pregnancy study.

The DNA of the CDR3 is TGTGCCATCAGTGACATGGCGGGTCAGGATGGCTACACCTTC. Encoded protein: CAISDMAGQDGYTF. The chain has TRBV10-3 and TRBJ1-2, with unresolved D. The CDR3 runs 14 residues. Deletions cut 3 bases from V and 6 bases from J, with 14 bases between. Germline lookup yields CDR1 ENHRY and CDR2 SYGVKD.

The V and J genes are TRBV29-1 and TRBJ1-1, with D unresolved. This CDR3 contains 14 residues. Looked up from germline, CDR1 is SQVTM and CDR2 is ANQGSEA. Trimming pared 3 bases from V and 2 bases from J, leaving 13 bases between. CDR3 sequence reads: CSVDSPGLNTEAFF. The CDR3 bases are TGCAGCGTTGATTCACCAGGCCTTAACACTGAAGCTTTCTTT.

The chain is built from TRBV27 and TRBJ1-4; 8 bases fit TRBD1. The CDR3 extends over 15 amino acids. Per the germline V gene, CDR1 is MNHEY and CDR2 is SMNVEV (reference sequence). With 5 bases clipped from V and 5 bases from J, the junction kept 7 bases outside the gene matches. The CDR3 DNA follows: TGTGCCAGCAGTACCGGACAGGGAGGGAATGAAAAACTGTTTTTT. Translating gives CASSTGQGGNEKLFF.

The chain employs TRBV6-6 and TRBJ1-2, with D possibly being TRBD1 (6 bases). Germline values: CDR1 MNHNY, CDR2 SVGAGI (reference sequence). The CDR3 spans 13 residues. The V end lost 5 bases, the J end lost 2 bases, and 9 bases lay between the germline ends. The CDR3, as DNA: TGTGCCAGCAGTGGACAGAACAACTATGGCTACACCTTC. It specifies CASSGQNNYGYTF.

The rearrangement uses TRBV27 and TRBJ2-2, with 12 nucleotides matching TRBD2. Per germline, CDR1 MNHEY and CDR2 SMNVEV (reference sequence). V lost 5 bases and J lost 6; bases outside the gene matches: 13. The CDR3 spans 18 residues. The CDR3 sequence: CASSAGLAGFSTPGELFF. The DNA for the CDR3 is TGTGCCAGCAGTGCAGGACTAGCGGGATTTTCGACACCCGGGGAGCTGTTTTTT.

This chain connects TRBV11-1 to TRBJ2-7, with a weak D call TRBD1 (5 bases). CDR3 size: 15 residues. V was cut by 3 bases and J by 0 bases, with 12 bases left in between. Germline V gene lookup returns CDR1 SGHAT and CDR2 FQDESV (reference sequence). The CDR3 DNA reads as TGTGCCAGCAGCTTTGCAGGGCTGGGCTCCTACGAGCAGTACTTC. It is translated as CASSFAGLGSYEQYF.

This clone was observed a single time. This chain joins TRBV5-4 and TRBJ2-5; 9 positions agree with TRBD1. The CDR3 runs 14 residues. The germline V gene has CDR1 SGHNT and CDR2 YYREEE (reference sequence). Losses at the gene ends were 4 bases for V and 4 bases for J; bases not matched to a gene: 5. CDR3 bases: TGTGCCAGCAGCCCCGGACAGGGGACAGAGACCCAGTACTTC. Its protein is CASSPGQGTETQYF.

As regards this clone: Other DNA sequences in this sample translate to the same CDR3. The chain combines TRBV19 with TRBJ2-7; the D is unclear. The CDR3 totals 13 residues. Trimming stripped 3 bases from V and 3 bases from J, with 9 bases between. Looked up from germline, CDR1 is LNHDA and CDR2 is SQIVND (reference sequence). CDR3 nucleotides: TGTGCCAGTAGTATCGGCGGCCTCTACGAGCAGTACTTC. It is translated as CASSIGGLYEQYF.

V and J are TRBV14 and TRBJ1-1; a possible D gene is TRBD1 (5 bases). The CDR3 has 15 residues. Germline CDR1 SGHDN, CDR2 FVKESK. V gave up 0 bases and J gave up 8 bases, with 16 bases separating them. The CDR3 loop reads CASSQDSGDLTEAFF. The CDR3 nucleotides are TGTGCCAGCAGCCAAGATTCGGGGGACTTGACGGAAGCTTTCTTT.

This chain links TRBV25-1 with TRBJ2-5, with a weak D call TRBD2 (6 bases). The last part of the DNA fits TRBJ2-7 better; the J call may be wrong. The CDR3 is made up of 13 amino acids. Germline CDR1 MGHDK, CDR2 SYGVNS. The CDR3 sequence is CASSKTSSYEQYF. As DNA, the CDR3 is TGTGCCAGCAGTAAGACTAGCTCCTACGAGCAGTACTTC.

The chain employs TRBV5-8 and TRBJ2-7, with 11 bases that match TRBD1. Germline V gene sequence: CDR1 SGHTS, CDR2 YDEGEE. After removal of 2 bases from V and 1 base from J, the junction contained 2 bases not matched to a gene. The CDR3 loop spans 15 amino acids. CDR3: CASSFRDRGSYEQYF. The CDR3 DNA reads TGTGCCAGCAGCTTCCGGGACAGGGGGTCCTACGAGCAGTACTTC.

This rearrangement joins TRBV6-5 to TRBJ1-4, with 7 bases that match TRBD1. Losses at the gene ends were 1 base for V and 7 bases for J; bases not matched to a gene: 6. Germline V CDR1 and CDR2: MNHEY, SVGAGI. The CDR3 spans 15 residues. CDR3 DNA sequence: TGTGCCAGCAGTTACTTACAGGGGTCGGTTGAAAAACTGTTTTTT. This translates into CASSYLQGSVEKLFF.

The CDR3 bases are TGTGCCAGCAGCTATACAGGGGGCAACACTGAAGCTTTCTTT. Protein product: CASSYTGGNTEAFF. The chain links TRBV6-1 to TRBJ1-1, with 9 bases aligning to TRBD1. V gave up 6 bases and J gave up 2 bases; unmatched junction bases: 4. CDR3 length: 14 amino acids. From germline, CDR1 is MNHNS and CDR2 SASEGT.

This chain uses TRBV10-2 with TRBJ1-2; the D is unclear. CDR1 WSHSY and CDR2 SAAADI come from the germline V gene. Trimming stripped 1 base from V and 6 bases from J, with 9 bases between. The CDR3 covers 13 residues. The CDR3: CASSEYREDGYTF. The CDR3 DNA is TGCGCCAGCAGTGAGTATCGGGAGGATGGCTACACCTTC.